This passage covers 27 T cell receptor beta chains from one sample sequenced in a study of chemoradiotherapy in HPV16-positive cancers. The data were produced by immunoSEQ multiplex PCR, yet TCRdb's version contains in-frame clones alone and is incomplete. This sample has around 11,000 clones, with under 80% found just once. The specimen was obtained from a patient who underwent chemoradiotherapy. Receptors originate from a human donor with HPV-associated anogenital cancer.

CDR3 sequence (DNA): TGCGCCAGCAGTGATTCGGTGCAGGGGGGAACCTACAATGAGCAGTTCTTC. Encoded protein: CASSDSVQGGTYNEQFF. The chain links TRBV10-1 to TRBJ2-1, with D tentatively TRBD1 (7 bases). Germline assignment: CDR1 WNHNN and CDR2 SYGVQD (reference sequence). V dropped 3 bases and J dropped 2 bases, with 17 bases sitting between them. The CDR3 consists of 17 residues.

The chain couples TRBV19 to TRBJ1-2; possibly TRBD1 for D (6 bases). Germline V gives CDR1 LNHDA, CDR2 SQIVND (reference sequence). The CDR3 loop spans 17 amino acids. Between the trimmed V and J ends, which lost 6 bases and 3 bases, there was a span of 23 bases. The CDR3 reads CASSPDLGGGPDYGYTF. The CDR3 nucleotides are TGTGCCAGTAGCCCTGATTTGGGCGGGGGGCCCGACTATGGCTACACCTTC.

This clone was picked up one time. The chain has TRBV7-2 and TRBJ2-7, with TRBD2 matching over 10 bases. The CDR3 consists of 18 residues. In germline, CDR1 is SGHTA, CDR2 FQGNSA. V was clipped by 4 bases and J by 0 bases; unmatched bases: 12. The CDR3 loop reads CASSSMALAGLSSYEQYF. Here the CDR3 DNA reads TGTGCCAGCAGCTCAATGGCACTAGCGGGACTCAGCTCCTACGAGCAGTACTTC.

As to this clone: Germline is not matched at one junction end, which may reflect a read error. This CDR3 reads CASRTGTGESLF. CDR3 bases: TGTGCCAGCAGGACTGGGACAGGGGAAAGTCTCTTT. The chain couples TRBV2 to TRBJ1-1; 10 bases align to TRBD1. This CDR3 spans 12 amino acids. Germline V gene lookup returns CDR1 SNHLY and CDR2 FYNNEI.

This clone is judged medium-sized. The gene calls are TRBV21-1 and TRBJ2-6; TRBD2, the table's D call, was not compared with the DNA. TRBV21-1 is assigned pseudogene status. The CDR3 contains 17 residues. CDR3 in DNA: TGTGCCAGCAGCAAAGATCATCGGGGAGGTGGGGCCAACGTCCTGACTTTC. This gives the protein CASSKDHRGGGANVLTF.

The V and J genes are TRBV4-3 and TRBJ1-1; D remains unclear. The CDR3 spans 14 residues. Germline values: CDR1 LGHNA, CDR2 YSLEER. Trimming removed 2 bases at V and 5 bases at J, with 12 bases between. The CDR3 DNA reads as TGCGCCAGCAGCCAAAGTGGGGATCTGACTGAAGCTTTCTTT. Translation: CASSQSGDLTEAFF.

The J gene is TRBJ2-2, the V gene TRBV19; perhaps TRBD1 as D (5 bases). V lost 8 bases, J lost 4 bases, and 14 bases lay in between. The CDR3 totals 14 residues. Looked up from germline, CDR1 is LNHDA and CDR2 is SQIVND (reference sequence). CDR3 in DNA: TGTGCCAGTTGTAGGGGATTCTTCACCGGGGAGCTGTTTTTT. It translates to CASCRGFFTGELFF.

The chain recombines TRBV6-1 with TRBJ1-5; weak D call: TRBD1 (6 bases). V was shortened by 6 bases and J by 2 bases, with 14 bases between the two germline ends. This CDR3 has 15 amino acids. CDR1 and CDR2 (germline): MNHNS, SASEGT. Here the CDR3 reads CASSGTPGGNQPQHF. The CDR3 DNA is TGTGCCAGCAGCGGGACACCGGGTGGCAATCAGCCCCAGCATTTT.

This CDR3 reads CASSLGRPPYEQYF. As DNA, the CDR3 is TGTGCCAGCAGCTTAGGAAGGCCTCCCTACGAGCAGTACTTC. The V and J genes are TRBV7-2 and TRBJ2-7; D not certain. V was pared by 1 base and J by 2 bases, with 9 bases between. CDR1 and CDR2 from the germline V gene are SGHTA and FQGNSA. This CDR3 is 14 amino acids long. Based on the CDR3 plus reference TRBV7-2 and TRBJ2-7, the full variable domain is GAGVSQSPSNKVTEKGKDVELRCDPISGHTALYWYRQSLGQGLEFLIYFQGNSAPDKSGLPSDRFSAERTGGSVSTLTIQRTQQEDSAVYLCASSLGRPPYEQYFGPGTRLTVT.

The rearrangement links TRBV6-1 to TRBJ2-7, with TRBD2 matching 11 bases. V trimming: 8 bases; J trimming: 6 bases; junction bases outside the gene matches: 9. The CDR3 spans 14 residues. Germline loops: CDR1 MNHNS, CDR2 SASEGT. The CDR3 loop reads CASVRLAGTLEQYF. The CDR3, as DNA: TGTGCCAGCGTTAGACTAGCGGGAACTCTCGAGCAGTACTTC.

The chain combines TRBV5-1 with TRBJ1-1; D not certain. The CDR3 loop spans 13 amino acids. Germline V gene data show CDR1 as SGHRS and CDR2 as YFSETQ. Trimming took 2 bases from V and 2 from J, leaving 7 bases between them. The CDR3 DNA is TGCGCCAGCAGCTTTGGGAAAAACACTGAAGCTTTCTTT. This codes for CASSFGKNTEAFF. The entire variable domain, with the rest obtained from reference TRBV5-1 and TRBJ1-1, is as follows: KAGVTQTPRYLIKTRGQQVTLSCSPISGHRSVSWYQQTPGQGLQFLFEYFSETQRNKGNFPGRFSGRQFSNSRSEMNVSTLELGDSALYLCASSFGKNTEAFFGQGTRLTVV.

The chain uses TRBV7-3 and TRBJ2-5, with D possibly matching TRBD2 (6 bases). Trimming cost V 1 base and J 5 bases, with 17 bases left between them. The CDR3 consists of 16 residues. Germline V lookup: CDR1 SGHTA, CDR2 FQGTGA. The CDR3 DNA sequence: TGTGCCAGCAGCTTAAGATCCCTAGGAGGAGGGGAGACCCAGTACTTC. As protein: CASSLRSLGGGETQYF. Full variable domain (rest looked up from reference TRBV7-3 and TRBJ2-5): GAGVSQTPSNKVTEKGKYVELRCDPISGHTALYWYRQSLGQGPEFLIYFQGTGAADDSGLPNDRFFAVRPEGSVSTLKIQRTERGDSAVYLCASSLRSLGGGETQYFGPGTRLLVL.

The J gene is TRBJ2-1, the V gene TRBV28; 8 bases fit TRBD1. Germline values: CDR1 MDHEN, CDR2 SYDVKM. With 3 bases clipped from V and 9 bases from J, the junction kept 10 bases outside the gene matches. This CDR3 has 15 amino acids. In DNA form, the CDR3 reads TGTGCCAGCAGTTTTCGTGGCCAGGGGGCACGTGAGCAGTTCTTC. Its translation: CASSFRGQGAREQFF.

This clone was recorded once. The V gene is TRBV9, the J gene TRBJ2-1; 8 bases line up with TRBD1. Germline lookup yields CDR1 SGDLS and CDR2 YYNGEE. V shed 0 bases and J 7 bases; nucleotides not matched to a gene: 6. The CDR3 runs 15 residues. The CDR3 region is CASSVVDRAFNEQFF. CDR3 bases: TGTGCCAGCAGCGTAGTGGACAGGGCTTTTAATGAGCAGTTCTTC.

This clone was recorded once. V and J are TRBV29-1 and TRBJ2-7; 7 nucleotides match TRBD1. Germline V gene lookup returns CDR1 SQVTM and CDR2 ANQGSEA. After removal of 5 bases from V and 6 bases from J, the junction contained 13 bases not matched to a gene. The CDR3 extends over 14 amino acids. The CDR3 loop reads CSVKITGVLGEQYF. The CDR3 region has the DNA TGCAGCGTTAAAATTACAGGGGTTTTAGGCGAGCAGTACTTC.

In this sample, this clone turned up once. The chain combines TRBV11-2 with TRBJ2-1; 9 bases are a match to TRBD1. V gave up 4 bases and J gave up 5 bases; unmatched junction bases: 6. Germline lookup yields CDR1 SGHAT and CDR2 FQNNGV. The CDR3 loop spans 15 amino acids. The DNA of the CDR3 is TGTGCCAGCAGCTCCGGGACAGGGTCGCACAATGAGCAGTTCTTC. This translates into CASSSGTGSHNEQFF.

The chain links TRBV9 to TRBJ1-1; a weak D match, TRBD1 (6 bases). V was pared by 5 bases and J by 2 bases, with 19 bases between. Germline V CDR1 and CDR2: SGDLS, YYNGEE. The CDR3 is made up of 16 amino acids. The CDR3 coding sequence is TGTGCCAGCAGTCCCCTGGGGGGAGGGGGAAACACTGAAGCTTTCTTT. Its translation: CASSPLGGGGNTEAFF.

The rearrangement joins TRBV6-1 to TRBJ1-5; D is undetermined. CDR1 MNHNS and CDR2 SASEGT come from the germline V gene. The CDR3 has 11 residues. Trimming removed 1 base at V and 6 bases at J, with 1 base between. CDR3 protein: CASSEVQPQHF. The CDR3 DNA is TGTGCCAGCAGTGAAGTTCAGCCCCAGCATTTT.

This clone occurred a few times. The rearrangement uses TRBV7-9 and TRBJ1-2, with TRBD1 matching 8 bases. V lost 4 bases and J lost 5; bases outside the gene matches: 9. From germline, CDR1 is SEHNR and CDR2 FQNEAQ (reference sequence). This CDR3 has 15 residues. Written as DNA, the CDR3 is TGTGCCAGCAGCTCGCAGGGGGCGCAAGGGTATGGCTACACCTTC. Translating it yields CASSSQGAQGYGYTF.

The gene calls are TRBV4-1 and TRBJ2-5, with D perhaps TRBD1 (6 bases). Germline lookup yields CDR1 MGHRA and CDR2 YSYEKL. With 1 base removed from V and 10 bases from J, the gap between germline ends came to 19 bases. This CDR3 has 15 amino acids. CDR3 residues: CASSQGRQAIPNQYF. CDR3 nucleotides: TGCGCCAGCAGCCAAGGTCGACAGGCGATTCCTAACCAGTACTTC.

This sequence joins TRBV30 and TRBJ1-4, with D hard to call. The CDR3 spans 12 residues. V was clipped by 1 base and J by 3 bases, with 3 bases between them. Germline values: CDR1 GTSNPN, CDR2 SVGIG (reference sequence). CDR3 sequence: CAWSGANEKLFF. The CDR3 DNA is TGTGCCTGGAGTGGGGCTAATGAAAAACTGTTTTTT.

This sequence joins TRBV7-9 and TRBJ1-1; 7 positions agree with TRBD1. This CDR3 comprises 18 residues. V was clipped by 2 bases and J by 7 bases; unmatched bases: 19. The V gene's germline CDR1 is SEHNR and CDR2 FQNEAQ (reference sequence). In DNA form, the CDR3 reads TGTGCCAGCAGCTTACCCGGGGACAGCAGCAGGGTGATGGGTGAAGCTTTCTTT. This gives the protein CASSLPGDSSRVMGEAFF.

The CDR3 loop reads CASSESDCGGRDVTGELFF. CDR3 bases: TGCGCCAGCAGTGAGTCAGATTGTGGGGGGCGGGACGTCACCGGGGAGCTGTTTTTT. The V and J genes are TRBV10-1 and TRBJ2-2; D is tentatively TRBD1 or TRBD2 (6 bases each). The CDR3 consists of 19 residues. The germline V gene has CDR1 WNHNN and CDR2 SYGVQD (reference sequence). V was cut by 0 bases and J by 4 bases, with 21 bases left in between.

This clone occurred a few times. The chain employs TRBV19 and TRBJ1-1, with 9 bases matching TRBD1. With V trimmed by 8 bases and J by 2 bases, 12 bases remained unmatched. The V gene's germline CDR1 is LNHDA and CDR2 SQIVND (reference sequence). This CDR3 has 16 residues. The CDR3 protein is CASRKGPGQGNTEAFF. CDR3 in DNA: TGTGCCAGTCGAAAAGGTCCGGGACAGGGAAACACTGAAGCTTTCTTT.

The rearrangement uses TRBV18 and TRBJ2-7; perhaps TRBD1 as D (5 bases). The germline gives CDR1 KGHSH, CDR2 LQKENI. CDR3 length equals 16 residues. Trimming took 4 bases from V and 4 from J, leaving 20 bases between them. CDR3 sequence (DNA): TGTGCCAGCTCACAGGGGCCTCCTCACTCCAATTACGAGCAGTACGTC. It is translated as CASSQGPPHSNYEQYV.

This chain connects TRBV5-1 to TRBJ2-2; no clear D. The length of the CDR3 is 12 residues. Trimming left V 0 bases short and J 13 bases short, with 10 bases between. Germline V CDR1 and CDR2: SGHRS, YFSETQ. The CDR3 nucleotides read TGCGCCAGCAGCTTGGCCGACATCGGGCTGTTTTTT. Residues: CASSLADIGLFF. The variable domain in full, completed from reference TRBV5-1 and TRBJ2-2, reads KAGVTQTPRYLIKTRGQQVTLSCSPISGHRSVSWYQQTPGQGLQFLFEYFSETQRNKGNFPGRFSGRQFSNSRSEMNVSTLELGDSALYLCASSLADIGLFFGEGSRLTVL.

The rearrangement links TRBV7-8 to TRBJ2-7, with D maybe TRBD1 (6 bases). V lost 3 bases and J 10 bases, leaving 19 bases between the germline ends. Germline values: CDR1 SGHVS, CDR2 FQNEAQ. The CDR3 has 14 amino acids. CDR3: CASSFSNGAGEQYV. In DNA, the CDR3 is TGTGCCAGCAGCTTCTCTAATGGAGCAGGGGAACAGTACGTC.